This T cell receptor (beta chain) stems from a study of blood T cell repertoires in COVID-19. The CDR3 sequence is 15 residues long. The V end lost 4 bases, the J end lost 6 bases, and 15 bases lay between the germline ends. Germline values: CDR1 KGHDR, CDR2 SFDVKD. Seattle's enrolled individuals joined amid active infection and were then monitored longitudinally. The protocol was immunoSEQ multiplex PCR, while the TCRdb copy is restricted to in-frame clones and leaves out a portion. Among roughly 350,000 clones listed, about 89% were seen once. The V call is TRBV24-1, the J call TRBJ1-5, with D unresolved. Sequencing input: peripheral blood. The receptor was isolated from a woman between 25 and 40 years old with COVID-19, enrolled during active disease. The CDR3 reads CATSDRREQGQPQHF. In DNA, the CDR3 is TGTGCCACCAGTGACCGCCGGGAGCAAGGTCAGCCCCAGCATTTT.